One sample yielded the 18 T cell receptor beta chains listed below, sequenced in a study of CD8+CD57+ T cells in acquired aplastic anemia. The TCR beta profiling, which covered VDJ combination and CDR3 sequence, was carried out using genomic DNA as the template. One entry per CDR3 protein results from TCRdb running MiXCR on the reads. The sample gives over 150,000 distinct CDR3 sequences, 50% to 55% of which show up once; 15% to 20% is in the top ten. Sequencing input: sorted CD4+, CD8+, or CD8+CD57+ T cells (not recorded which) from PBMCs. Receptor source: a human donor in good health, serving as a control.

In the case of this clonotype: Given a much more abundant clone one base away, this may be a read error. In this CDR3 the conserved last residue, phenylalanine or tryptophan, is missing, so a read error is likely. The chain is built from TRBV5-1 and TRBJ2-3; 7 bases align to TRBD1. The trim removed 4 bases at V and 2 bases at J, leaving 4 bases unmatched. Germline-derived CDR1 and CDR2 are SGHRS and YFSETQ. The CDR3 loop spans 14 amino acids. CDR3 sequence: CASSLDRDTDTQYS. The DNA for the CDR3 is TGCGCCAGCAGCCTAGACAGGGACACAGATACGCAGTATTCT.

This rearrangement joins TRBV6-1 to TRBJ2-7; 10 bases are shared with TRBD1. J lost 3 bases, V lost 2 bases, and 4 bases had no gene match. This CDR3 is built from 15 residues. Germline CDR1 reads MNHNS; CDR2 reads SASEGT. DNA for the CDR3: TGTGCCAGCAGTGAACAAGGGACAGGGGTCTACGAGCAGTACGTC. It translates to CASSEQGTGVYEQYV.

This chain connects TRBV7-3 to TRBJ1-5; D may be TRBD1 (6 bases). CDR3 length equals 16 residues. Trimming stripped 2 bases from V and 1 base from J, with 12 bases between. Germline V gives CDR1 SGHTA, CDR2 FQGTGA. The CDR3 here is CASSLGGLVSNQPQHF. CDR3 in DNA: TGTGCCAGCAGCTTAGGGGGGCTCGTGAGCAATCAGCCCCAGCATTTT. The full variable domain, in which reference TRBV7-3 and TRBJ1-5 provide the parts outside the CDR3, is GAGVSQTPSNKVTEKGKYVELRCDPISGHTALYWYRQSLGQGPEFLIYFQGTGAADDSGLPNDRFFAVRPEGSVSTLKIQRTERGDSAVYLCASSLGGLVSNQPQHFGDGTRLSIL.

In the case of this clonotype: The limits of the CDR3 on the DNA are not certain, so only TCRdb's listed CDR3 is given. This CDR3 is CASSVGRGTQYF. J is TRBJ2-3 and V is TRBV9; no DNA check was done on the table's D call, TRBD1. The CDR3 is made up of 12 amino acids, end residues included. Per the germline V gene, CDR1 is SGDLS and CDR2 is YYNGEE.

The chain employs TRBV5-1 and TRBJ1-2; D possibly corresponds to TRBD1 (5 bases). Germline values: CDR1 SGHRS, CDR2 YFSETQ. V gave up 2 bases and J gave up 0 bases, with 11 bases separating them. The CDR3 is 15 amino acids. This CDR3 reads CASSLGGAANYGYTF. As DNA, the CDR3 is TGCGCCAGCAGCTTAGGTGGGGCAGCTAACTATGGCTACACCTTC.

In regard to this clonotype: It may be a read error: a sequence one base away is much more abundant. The chain couples TRBV7-2 to TRBJ1-4, with 7 bases lining up with TRBD1. CDR3 length: 15 amino acids. Germline-derived CDR1 and CDR2 are SGHTA and FQGNSA. The CDR3 sequence: CASSSWGQINEKLLF. The CDR3 region has the DNA TGTGCCAGCAGCTCTTGGGGACAGATTAATGAAAAACTGCTTTTT.

This clonotype was counted many times. The rearrangement uses TRBV12-3 or TRBV12-4 and TRBJ2-3, with 8 nucleotides matching TRBD2. Germline trimming cut 6 bases from V and 6 bases from J; bases unmatched to any gene: 8. The CDR3 is made up of 14 amino acids. The CDR3 bases are TGTGCCAGCAGAGTGCGGGGGGCCACCGATACGCAGTATTTT. Protein sequence: CASRVRGATDTQYF.

In this sample, this clonotype turned up many times. The J gene is TRBJ1-4, the V gene TRBV9; 8 bases fit TRBD1. Unmatched junction bases numbered 10, after V lost 2 bases and J lost 7 bases. Germline CDR1 SGDLS, CDR2 YYNGEE. The CDR3 has 16 amino acids. The CDR3 DNA sequence: TGTGCCAGCAGCGTCGCCTCCGGGACAGGAGGTGAAAAACTGTTTTTT. Protein: CASSVASGTGGEKLFF.

The chain employs TRBV7-2 and TRBJ1-2, with 9 bases matching TRBD1. From germline, CDR1 is SGHTA and CDR2 FQGNSA. The CDR3 totals 14 residues. The J segment lost 7 bases and the V segment lost 5 bases, leaving 8 bases of the junction unmatched. The CDR3 spells CASSRAGTGFGYTF. The CDR3 DNA reads as TGTGCCAGCAGCCGAGCCGGGACAGGGTTTGGCTACACCTTC.

A word on this clonotype: At one of its ends the junction is not consistent with the germline gene, which may arise from a read error. The chain recombines TRBV15 with TRBJ1-6; maybe TRBD1 (6 bases). The CDR3 is 15 residues long. Germline CDR1 and CDR2: LNHNV and YYDKDF (reference sequence). Here the CDR3 reads CATSRKRRGQETQYF. As DNA, the CDR3 is TGTGCCACCAGCAGGAAGCGTCGGGGGCAAGAGACCCAGTACTTT. The complete variable domain, with remaining parts taken from reference TRBV15 and TRBJ1-6, reads DAMVIQNPRYQVTQFGKPVTLSCSQTLNHNVMYWYQQKSSQAPKLLFHYYDKDFNNEADTPDNFQSRRPNTSFCFLDIRSPGLGDTAMYLCATSRKRRGQETQYFGNGTRLTVT.

The chain recombines TRBV7-2 with TRBJ1-5, with 7 bases fitting TRBD1. The germline CDR1 and CDR2 sequences are SGHTA and FQGNSA. This CDR3 is 14 amino acids long. J lost 14 bases, V lost 2 bases, and 12 bases had no gene match. CDR3 DNA sequence: TGTGCCAGCAGCTTACCCGGGACAGTTGACAATGAGCATTTT. Its translation is CASSLPGTVDNEHF.

The gene calls are TRBV10-3 and TRBJ2-7, with 7 bases aligning to TRBD1. J was trimmed by 3 bases and V by 9 bases; bases with no gene match: 8. The CDR3 loop spans 13 amino acids. CDR1 is ENHRY and CDR2 is SYGVKD in the germline V gene. For the CDR3, the DNA is TGTGCCATAAGCACAGGGGACGGCTACGAGCAGTACTTC. Translation gives CAISTGDGYEQYF.

This chain connects TRBV10-2 to TRBJ2-5, with D maybe TRBD2 (6 bases). Germline V CDR1 and CDR2: WSHSY, SAAADI. The CDR3 covers 15 residues. Trimming left V 0 bases short and J 0 bases short, with 8 bases between. The CDR3 sequence: CASSESEGNQETQYF. The CDR3 DNA reads as TGCGCCAGCAGTGAGTCGGAGGGGAACCAAGAGACCCAGTACTTC.

This chain uses TRBV7-4 with TRBJ1-2, with D tentatively TRBD1 (5 bases). The germline V gene has CDR1 SGHVT and CDR2 SQSDAQ. The CDR3 spans 12 residues. Trimming removed 6 bases from V and 5 bases from J, with 10 bases in between. CDR3 sequence: CASRGTGYGYTF. The CDR3 coding sequence is TGTGCCAGCAGGGGGACGGGGTATGGCTACACCTTC.

Concerning this clonotype: At one end the junction does not follow the germline gene, possibly because of a read error. The chain couples TRBV25-1 to TRBJ1-6; D is possibly TRBD1 (5 bases). The germline CDR1 and CDR2 sequences are MGHDK and SYGVNS. This CDR3 contains 15 residues. This CDR3 reads CASSEWGEENSPLHF. The CDR3 region has the DNA TGTGCCAGCAGTGAATGGGGGGAGGAGAATTCGCCCCTCCACTTT.

J is TRBJ1-4 and V is TRBV20-1, with D possibly matching TRBD1 (6 bases). This CDR3 has 12 amino acids. Germline assignment: CDR1 DFQATT and CDR2 SNEGSKA (reference sequence). Trimming pared 6 bases from V and 7 bases from J, leaving 12 bases between. The CDR3 nucleotides are TGCAGTGCCATGGGGGCGGGTGAAAAACTGTTTTTT. This encodes CSAMGAGEKLFF.

J is TRBJ2-3 and V is TRBV25-1; D is ambiguous. The CDR3 runs to 11 residues. Germline V gene sequence: CDR1 MGHDK, CDR2 SYGVNS. The V and J ends lost 9 bases and 3 bases respectively, with 7 bases between them. CDR3 sequence reads: CASSVTDTQYF. The CDR3 coding sequence is TGTGCCAGTTCAGTTACAGATACGCAGTATTTT.

This clonotype was found many times. This chain links TRBV7-8 with TRBJ1-2, with 7 positions matching TRBD1. Trimming took 6 bases from V and 0 from J; bases not matched to a gene: 4. This CDR3 is built from 14 residues. Germline loops: CDR1 SGHVS, CDR2 FQNEAQ. In DNA, the CDR3 is TGTGCCAGCAGACCGGGACAGACTAACTATGGCTACACCTTC. Translation gives CASRPGQTNYGYTF.